Listed below are T cell receptor beta chains from one sample, sequenced in a study of breast tumors, draining lymph nodes, adjacent tissues. TCRdb re-called the multiplex PCR reads with MiXCR, one entry per CDR3 protein. Of around 250,000 distinct CDR3 sequences in the sample, less than 40% are singletons; the top ten hold 3% to 4.5%. The sample consisted of axillary lymph node tissue. These receptors were taken from a female donor with breast cancer. Some clones in this sample may be carry-over from other donors' samples. CDR3s include the opening cysteine and the closing phenylalanine or tryptophan. The order of the fields is clone size, J gene, D gene, V gene, CDR3 DNA, CDR3 protein. D genes are given only for firm matches. Not every row has a clone size; where given, it reads once, few, many or a size class.

many | TRBJ1-5 | NA | TRBV29-1 | TGCAGCGTGGGGGGGGGATCGGGCAATCAGCCCCAGCATTTT | CSVGGGSGNQPQHF
NA | TRBJ2-1 | TRBD2 | TRBV27 | TGTGCCAGCAGTGGCGGAAGCGGGAGGGCGGGTAATGAGCAGTTCTTC | CASSGGSGRAGNEQFF
NA | TRBJ1-4 | NA | TRBV3-1 | TGCGCCAGCAGCCAAGACGTTCCCGAGACAGAGAATGAAAAACTGTTTTTT | CASSQDVPETENEKLFF
many | TRBJ2-1 | TRBD2 | TRBV4-1 | TGCGCCAGCAGCCAGGGGGACGGACTAGCGGTTGGAGATGAGCAGTTCTTC | CASSQGDGLAVGDEQFF
many | TRBJ2-1 | NA | TRBV7-2 | TGTGCCAGCAGGCGGGGACAAAGCTCCTACAATGAGCAGTTCTTC | CASRRGQSSYNEQFF
many | TRBJ2-7 | NA | TRBV2 | TGTGCCAGCAGTGAGCGACAGGGAGGATCCGAGCAGTACTTC | CASSERQGGSEQYF
NA | TRBJ2-6 | NA | TRBV12-3/TRBV12-4 | TGTGCCAGCAGTTCCGATGACGGGGCCAACGTCCTGACCTTC | CASSSDDGANVLTF
NA | TRBJ2-6 | NA | TRBV7-2 | TGTGCCAGCAGCACGGGGGCCACTGGGGCCAACGTCCTGCCTTTC | CASSTGATGANVLPF
many | TRBJ2-5 | NA | TRBV20-1 | TGCAGTGCTAGCCGGGGTCTGACCCCAGAGACCCAGTACTTC | CSASRGLTPETQYF
many | TRBJ1-5 | NA | TRBV30 | TGTGCCTGGAGGAGCGAAGGAGGGAGCAATCAGCCCCAGCATTTT | CAWRSEGGSNQPQHF
many | TRBJ1-2 | NA | TRBV20-1 | TGCAGTGCTAGAGTAGGGGGCTATGGCTACACCTTC | CSARVGGYGYTF
many | TRBJ2-5 | NA | TRBV2 | TGTGCCAGCAGGGCCCAAGAGACCCAGTACTTC | CASRAQETQYF
NA | TRBJ2-3 | NA | TRBV9 | TGTGCCAGCAGCTCCGGGGGACCCAAATCTGCAGATACGCAGTATTTT | CASSSGGPKSADTQYF
NA | TRBJ2-5 | NA | TRBV15 | TGTGCCACCAGCAGGAGGGAGATTCAGTACTTC | CATSRREIQYF
many | TRBJ2-7 | NA | TRBV18 | TGTGCCAGCTCACCTCGTCCACAGGGAGTCGAGCAGTACTTC | CASSPRPQGVEQYF
many | TRBJ2-1 | NA | TRBV20-1 | TGCAGTGCTACCCGACAGGACTATGAGCAGTTCTTC | CSATRQDYEQFF
many | TRBJ1-2 | NA | TRBV29-1 | TGCAGCGTTGAAGCCGACAAGCCATTTGGCTACACCTTC | CSVEADKPFGYTF
few | TRBJ1-1 | NA | TRBV2 | TGTGCCAGCGTTCAGGAAGTGGAAGCTGAAGCTTTCTTT | CASVQEVEAEAFF
many | TRBJ1-5 | NA | TRBV5-8 | TGTGCCAGCAGCTTGGCAGGGTTGAATCAGCCCCAGCATTTT | CASSLAGLNQPQHF
many | TRBJ2-5 | TRBD1 | TRBV20-1 | TGCAGTGCTAGAGCGACAGGGGGCTTGACCCAGTACTTC | CSARATGGLTQYF
once | TRBJ2-4 | NA | TRBV20-1 | TGCAGTGCTATCATGGGCATGAAAAACATTCAGTACTTC | CSAIMGMKNIQYF
few | TRBJ2-3 | NA | TRBV27 | TGTGCCAGCAGTTTCCAGCGGAGTGGAGATACGCAGTATTTT | CASSFQRSGDTQYF
NA | TRBJ2-4 | NA | TRBV12-3/TRBV12-4 | TGTGCCAGCAGTTTAGGACATATCCAAAACATTCAGTACTTC | CASSLGHIQNIQYF
many | TRBJ2-1 | NA | TRBV6-6 | TGTGCCCATGGGGCCAACGGGAAGAACAATGAGCAGTTCTTC | CAHGANGKNNEQFF
many | TRBJ1-2 | NA | TRBV7-9 | TGTGCCAGCAGCTTAGGTCCCACAAACTATGGCTACACCTTC | CASSLGPTNYGYTF
many | TRBJ1-2 | NA | TRBV12-3/TRBV12-4 | TGTGCCAGCAGTTTAGGTCAAGCGGATGGCTACACCTTC | CASSLGQADGYTF
few | TRBJ2-1 | NA | TRBV19 | TGTGCCAGTAGTATTGTCGGACACCGCAATGAGCAGTTCTTC | CASSIVGHRNEQFF
many | TRBJ2-3 | TRBD2 | TRBV4-2 | TGTGCCAGCAGCCACAATTCCGGGACTAGCGGGGGGGTGGGCACAGATACGCAGTATTTT | CASSHNSGTSGGVGTDTQYF
many | TRBJ2-3 | NA | TRBV11-3 | TGTGCCAGCAGCTTCGGGCTAGCCGCAGATACGCAGTATTTT | CASSFGLAADTQYF
many | TRBJ1-5 | NA | TRBV7-2 | TGTGCCAGCAGCTTCCAGGGAGGCAATCAGCCCCAGCATTTT | CASSFQGGNQPQHF
NA | TRBJ1-2 | NA | TRBV18 | TGTGCCAGCTCACCGACAGGAGGAGATGGCTACACCTTC | CASSPTGGDGYTF
many | TRBJ2-5 | NA | TRBV20-1 | TGCAGTACCCTTCCGGGCAGCTACCAAGAGACCCAGTACTTC | CSTLPGSYQETQYF
NA | TRBJ2-3 | TRBD2 | TRBV2 | TGTGCCAGCAGTGGGCCCGGGACTAGCGGGGGGGCGGGGTGGTTGGATACGCAGTATTTT | CASSGPGTSGGAGWLDTQYF
NA | TRBJ2-1 | NA | TRBV7-9 | TGTGCCAGCAGCTCACCATCAACCGGGGGACCGCCCAATGAGCAGTTCTTC | CASSSPSTGGPPNEQFF
many | TRBJ2-3 | TRBD2 | TRBV9 | TGTGCCAGCAGCGTAGCTACGGGCAGCGGGGGGGCCCAAGATACGCAGTATTTT | CASSVATGSGGAQDTQYF
few | TRBJ2-2 | NA | TRBV5-1 | TGCGCCAGCAGCTCGGAGGGTATGGAAGGAACCGGGGAGCTGTTTTTT | CASSSEGMEGTGELFF
many | TRBJ1-6 | TRBD1 | TRBV5-1 | TGCGCCAGCAGCTTGTCCCTGGGACAGGCGGGTTCACCCCTCCACTTT | CASSLSLGQAGSPLHF
many | TRBJ1-4 | NA | TRBV4-3 | TGCGCCAGCAGCCAAGATCTGGCAGGGGCAACTAATGAAAAACTGTTTTTT | CASSQDLAGATNEKLFF